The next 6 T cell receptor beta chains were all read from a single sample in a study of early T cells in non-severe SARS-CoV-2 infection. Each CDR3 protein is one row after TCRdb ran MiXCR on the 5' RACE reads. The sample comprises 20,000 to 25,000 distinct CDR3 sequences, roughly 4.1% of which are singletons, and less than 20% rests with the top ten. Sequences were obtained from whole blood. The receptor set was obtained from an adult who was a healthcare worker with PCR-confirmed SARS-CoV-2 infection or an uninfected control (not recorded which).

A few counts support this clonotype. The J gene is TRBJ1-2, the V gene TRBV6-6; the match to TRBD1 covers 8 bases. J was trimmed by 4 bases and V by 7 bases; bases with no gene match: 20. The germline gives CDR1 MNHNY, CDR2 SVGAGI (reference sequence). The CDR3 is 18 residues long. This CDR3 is CASNLSVRTQGATYGYTF. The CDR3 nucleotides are TGTGCCAGCAACCTATCAGTACGGACCCAGGGGGCGACCTATGGCTACACCTTC.

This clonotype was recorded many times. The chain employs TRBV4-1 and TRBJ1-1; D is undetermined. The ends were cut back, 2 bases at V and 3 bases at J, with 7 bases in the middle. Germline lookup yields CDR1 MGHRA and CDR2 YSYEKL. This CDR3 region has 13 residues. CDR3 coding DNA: TGCGCCAGCAGCCAATTCGCAGACACTGAAGCTTTCTTT. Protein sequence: CASSQFADTEAFF.

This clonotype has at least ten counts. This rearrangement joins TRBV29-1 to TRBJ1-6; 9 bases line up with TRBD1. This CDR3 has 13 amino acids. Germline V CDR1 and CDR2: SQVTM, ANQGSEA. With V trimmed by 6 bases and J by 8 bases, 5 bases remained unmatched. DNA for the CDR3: TGCAGCGTCCGGGACAGGGCGGATTCACCCCTCCACTTT. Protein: CSVRDRADSPLHF.

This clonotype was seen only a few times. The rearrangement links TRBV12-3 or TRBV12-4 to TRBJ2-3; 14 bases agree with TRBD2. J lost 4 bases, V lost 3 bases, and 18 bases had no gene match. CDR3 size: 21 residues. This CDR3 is CASSFRVFAGLAGVGADTQYF. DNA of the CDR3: TGTGCCAGCAGTTTTCGTGTATTTGCGGGACTAGCGGGAGTAGGCGCAGATACGCAGTATTTT.

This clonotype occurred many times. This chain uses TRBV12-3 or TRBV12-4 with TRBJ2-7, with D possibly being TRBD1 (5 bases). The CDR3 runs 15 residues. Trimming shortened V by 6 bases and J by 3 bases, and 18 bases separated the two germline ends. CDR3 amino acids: CASSPEGHQLYEQYF. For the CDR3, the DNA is TGTGCCAGCAGCCCCGAAGGACACCAGCTCTACGAGCAGTACTTC.

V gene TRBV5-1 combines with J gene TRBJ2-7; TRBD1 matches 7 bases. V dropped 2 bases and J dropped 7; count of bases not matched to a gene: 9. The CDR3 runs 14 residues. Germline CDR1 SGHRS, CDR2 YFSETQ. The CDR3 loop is CASSLTGAPREQYF. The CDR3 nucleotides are TGCGCCAGCAGCTTAACAGGGGCCCCTCGGGAGCAGTACTTC.